This T cell receptor beta chain was found in a study of control samples from healthy donors and cancer patients. This CDR3 is 17 amino acids long. Trimming cost V 6 bases and J 0 bases; bases outside gene matches: 6. Per the germline V gene, CDR1 is MNHEY and CDR2 is SMNVEV (reference sequence). Assay: immunoSEQ multiplex PCR; the TCRdb copy retains only in-frame clones and omits some. This table holds 95,000 to 150,000 clones, 70% to 90% found once. The sequencing input was blood. The chain has TRBV27 and TRBJ2-1; TRBD2 aligns across 12 bases. The TCR sequence derives from a man aged 40-50 years in good health. CDR3 amino acids: CASRVLAGGSSYNEQFF. As DNA, the CDR3 is TGTGCCAGCAGGGTTCTAGCGGGGGGGAGCTCCTACAATGAGCAGTTCTTC.